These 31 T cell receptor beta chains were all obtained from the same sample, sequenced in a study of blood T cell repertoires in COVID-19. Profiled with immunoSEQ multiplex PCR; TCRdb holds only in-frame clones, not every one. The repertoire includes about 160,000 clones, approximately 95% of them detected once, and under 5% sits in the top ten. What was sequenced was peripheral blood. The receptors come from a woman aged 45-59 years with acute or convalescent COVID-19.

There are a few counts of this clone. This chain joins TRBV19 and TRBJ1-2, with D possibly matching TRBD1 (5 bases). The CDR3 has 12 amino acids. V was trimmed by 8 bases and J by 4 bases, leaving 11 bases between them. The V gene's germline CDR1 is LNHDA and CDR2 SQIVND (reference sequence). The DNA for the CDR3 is TGTGCCAGTTCAGGGAGGGCCTATGGCTACACCTTC. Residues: CASSGRAYGYTF.

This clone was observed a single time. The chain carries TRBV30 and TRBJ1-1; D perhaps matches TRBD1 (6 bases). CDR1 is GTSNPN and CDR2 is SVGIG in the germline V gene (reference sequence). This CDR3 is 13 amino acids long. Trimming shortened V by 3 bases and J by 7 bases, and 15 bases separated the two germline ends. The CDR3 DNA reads TGTGCCTGGAGAGTGGACAGAACATTTGAAGCTTTCTTT. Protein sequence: CAWRVDRTFEAFF.

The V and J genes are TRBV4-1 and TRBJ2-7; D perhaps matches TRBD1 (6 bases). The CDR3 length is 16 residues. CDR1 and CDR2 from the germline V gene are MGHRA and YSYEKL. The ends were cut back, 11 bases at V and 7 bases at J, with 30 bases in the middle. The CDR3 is CASSQGLDRYVAEQYF. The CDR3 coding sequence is TGCGCCTCAAGCCAGGGCCTTGACAGGTATGTCGCGGAGCAGTACTTC.

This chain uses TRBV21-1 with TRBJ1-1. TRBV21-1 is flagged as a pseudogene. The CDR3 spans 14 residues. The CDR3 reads CASTRGRVNTEAFF. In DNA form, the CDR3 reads TGTGCCAGCACCCGGGGGAGGGTCAACACTGAAGCTTTCTTT.

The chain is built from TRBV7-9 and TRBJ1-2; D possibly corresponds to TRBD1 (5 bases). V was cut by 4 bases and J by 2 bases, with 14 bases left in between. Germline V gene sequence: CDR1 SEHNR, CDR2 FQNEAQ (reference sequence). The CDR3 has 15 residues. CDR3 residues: CASSSPQGGNYGYTF. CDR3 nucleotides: TGTGCCAGCAGCTCACCCCAGGGAGGAAACTATGGCTACACCTTC.

CDR3 coding DNA: TGTGCCAGCAGTGAATACTATGAGGGACAAGAGACCCAGTACTTC. It translates to CASSEYYEGQETQYF. The chain joins TRBV25-1 to TRBJ2-5, with D perhaps matching TRBD2 (5 bases). Germline CDR1 is MGHDK and CDR2 is SYGVNS. V lost 0 bases and J 2 bases, leaving 10 bases between the germline ends. CDR3 length: 15 residues.

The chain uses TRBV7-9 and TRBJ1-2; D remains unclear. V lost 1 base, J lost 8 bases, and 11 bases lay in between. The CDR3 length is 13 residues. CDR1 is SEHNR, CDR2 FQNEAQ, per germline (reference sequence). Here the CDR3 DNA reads TGTGCCAGCAGCTTAGTCGGGGTTAGAGGCTACACCTTC. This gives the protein CASSLVGVRGYTF. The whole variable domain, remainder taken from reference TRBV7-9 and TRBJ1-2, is DTGVSQNPRHKITKRGQNVTFRCDPISEHNRLYWYRQTLGQGPEFLTYFQNEAQLEKSRLLSDRFSAERPKGSFSTLEIQRTEQGDSAMYLCASSLVGVRGYTFGSGTRLTVV.

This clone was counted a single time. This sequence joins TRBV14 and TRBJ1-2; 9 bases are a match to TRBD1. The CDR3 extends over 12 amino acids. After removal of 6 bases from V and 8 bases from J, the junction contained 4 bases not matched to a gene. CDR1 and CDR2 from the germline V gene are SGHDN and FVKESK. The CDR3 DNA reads TGTGCCAGCAGTCGGACAGGGGACGGCTACACCTTC. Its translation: CASSRTGDGYTF.

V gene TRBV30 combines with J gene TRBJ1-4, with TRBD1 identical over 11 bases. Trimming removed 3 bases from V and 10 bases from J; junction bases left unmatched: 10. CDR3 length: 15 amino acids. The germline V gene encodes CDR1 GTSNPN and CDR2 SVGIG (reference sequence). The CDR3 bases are TGTGCCTGGAGCATCCGTTGGGACAGGGGGGGAAAACTGTTTTTT. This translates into CAWSIRWDRGGKLFF.

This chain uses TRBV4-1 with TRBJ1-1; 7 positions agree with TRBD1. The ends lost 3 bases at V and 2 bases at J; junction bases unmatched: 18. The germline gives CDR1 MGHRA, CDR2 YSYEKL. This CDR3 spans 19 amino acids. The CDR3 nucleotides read TGCGCCAGCAGCCAGTTTTTGCGCCCCTTAGGGGACAGAAACACTGAAGCTTTCTTT. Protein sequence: CASSQFLRPLGDRNTEAFF.

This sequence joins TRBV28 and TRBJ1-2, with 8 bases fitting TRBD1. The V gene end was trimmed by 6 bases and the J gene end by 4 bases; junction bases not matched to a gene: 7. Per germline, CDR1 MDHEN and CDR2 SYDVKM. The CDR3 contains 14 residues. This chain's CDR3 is CASSKGQVLYGYTF. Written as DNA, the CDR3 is TGTGCCAGCAGCAAGGGACAGGTCCTCTATGGCTACACCTTC.

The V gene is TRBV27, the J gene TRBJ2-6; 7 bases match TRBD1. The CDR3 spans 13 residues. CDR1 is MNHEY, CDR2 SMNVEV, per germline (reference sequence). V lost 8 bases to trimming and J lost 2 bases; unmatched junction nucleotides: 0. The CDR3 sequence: CASGTAGANVLTF. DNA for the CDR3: TGTGCCAGCGGGACAGCTGGGGCCAACGTCCTGACTTTC. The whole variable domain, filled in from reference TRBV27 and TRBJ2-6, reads EAQVTQNPRYLITVTGKKLTVTCSQNMNHEYMSWYRQDPGLGLRQIYYSMNVEVTDKGDVPEGYKVSRKEKRNFPLILESPSPNQTSLYFCASGTAGANVLTFGAGSRLTVL.

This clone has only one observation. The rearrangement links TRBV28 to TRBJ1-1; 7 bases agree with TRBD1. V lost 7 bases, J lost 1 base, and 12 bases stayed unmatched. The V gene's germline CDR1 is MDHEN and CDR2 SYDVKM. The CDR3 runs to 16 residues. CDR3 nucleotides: TGTGCCAGCAACATTCCCCCAGACAGGGCGAACACTGAAGCTTTCTTT. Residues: CASNIPPDRANTEAFF.

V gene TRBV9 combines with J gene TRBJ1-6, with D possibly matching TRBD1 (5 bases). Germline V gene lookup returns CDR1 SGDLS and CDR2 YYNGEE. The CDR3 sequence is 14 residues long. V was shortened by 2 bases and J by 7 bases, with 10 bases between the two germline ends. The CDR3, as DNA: TGTGCCAGCAGCGTTGGGGCTCGGAATTCACCCCTCCACTTT. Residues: CASSVGARNSPLHF.

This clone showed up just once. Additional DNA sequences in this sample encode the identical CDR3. The CDR3 bases are TGTGCCAGCAGTCCTCAGGGAACTGAAGCTTTCTTT. This encodes CASSPQGTEAFF. The V and J genes are TRBV12-3 or TRBV12-4 and TRBJ1-1, with TRBD1 as a possible D gene (5 bases). Trimming removed 5 bases from V and 5 bases from J, with 9 bases in between. The CDR3 runs 12 residues.

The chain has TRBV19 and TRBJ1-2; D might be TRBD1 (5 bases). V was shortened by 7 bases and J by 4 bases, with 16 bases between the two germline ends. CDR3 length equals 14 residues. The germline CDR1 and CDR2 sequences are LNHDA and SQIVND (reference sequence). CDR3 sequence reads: CASTLGGVSYGYTF. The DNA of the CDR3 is TGTGCCAGTACCCTTGGAGGGGTAAGCTATGGCTACACCTTC.

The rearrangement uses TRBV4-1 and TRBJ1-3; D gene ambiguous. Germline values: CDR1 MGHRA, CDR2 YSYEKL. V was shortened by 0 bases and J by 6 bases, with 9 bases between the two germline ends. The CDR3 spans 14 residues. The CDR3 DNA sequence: TGCGCCAGCAGCCAAGACGCAGGTGAAAACACCATATATTTT. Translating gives CASSQDAGENTIYF.

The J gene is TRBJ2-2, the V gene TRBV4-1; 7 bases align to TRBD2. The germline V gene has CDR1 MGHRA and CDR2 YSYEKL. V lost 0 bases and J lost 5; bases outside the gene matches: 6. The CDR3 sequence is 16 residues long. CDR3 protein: CASSQEGGWTTGELFF. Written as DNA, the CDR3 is TGCGCCAGCAGCCAAGAGGGGGGGTGGACAACCGGGGAGCTGTTTTTT.

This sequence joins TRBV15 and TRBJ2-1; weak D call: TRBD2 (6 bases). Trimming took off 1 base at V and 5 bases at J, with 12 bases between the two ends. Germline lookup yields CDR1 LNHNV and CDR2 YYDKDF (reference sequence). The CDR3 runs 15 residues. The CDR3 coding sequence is TGTGCCACCAGCAGAGTTGGGCGGGGCGACAATGAGCAGTTCTTC. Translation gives CATSRVGRGDNEQFF.

CDR3 bases: TGTGCCAGCAGCCCCCCCGGGACTAGCGGGGGGATCCAAGAGACCCAGTACTTC. This codes for CASSPPGTSGGIQETQYF. The chain combines TRBV3-1 (or the pseudogene TRBV3-2) with TRBJ2-5; 15 bases are a match to TRBD2. The CDR3 has 18 residues. V gave up 4 bases and J gave up 1 base; unmatched junction bases: 7. CDR1 is LGHDT, CDR2 YNNKEL, per germline (reference sequence).

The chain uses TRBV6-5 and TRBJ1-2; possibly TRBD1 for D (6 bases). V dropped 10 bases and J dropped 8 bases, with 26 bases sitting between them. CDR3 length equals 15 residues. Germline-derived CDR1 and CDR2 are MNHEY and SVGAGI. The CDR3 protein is CATIPYRDINTGYTF. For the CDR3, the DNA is TGTGCCACAATACCATACCGGGACATCAATACGGGCTACACCTTC.

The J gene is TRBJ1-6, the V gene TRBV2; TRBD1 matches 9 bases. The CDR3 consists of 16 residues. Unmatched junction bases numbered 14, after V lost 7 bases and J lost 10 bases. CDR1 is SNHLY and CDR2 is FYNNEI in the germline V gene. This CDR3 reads CASIQGPGQGRSPLHF. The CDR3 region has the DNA TGTGCCAGCATCCAGGGTCCGGGACAGGGACGATCACCCCTCCACTTT.

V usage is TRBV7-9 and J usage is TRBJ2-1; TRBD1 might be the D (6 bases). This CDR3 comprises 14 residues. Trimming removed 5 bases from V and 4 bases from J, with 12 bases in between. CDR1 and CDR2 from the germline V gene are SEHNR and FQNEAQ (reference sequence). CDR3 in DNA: TGTGCCAGCAGCCCCGTGACAGGATACAATGAGCAGTTCTTC. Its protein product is CASSPVTGYNEQFF. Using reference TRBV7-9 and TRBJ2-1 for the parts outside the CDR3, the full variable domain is DTGVSQNPRHKITKRGQNVTFRCDPISEHNRLYWYRQTLGQGPEFLTYFQNEAQLEKSRLLSDRFSAERPKGSFSTLEIQRTEQGDSAMYLCASSPVTGYNEQFFGPGTRLTVL.

The CDR3 coding sequence is TGCGCCAGCAGCCAAGTCGTAATTTCTCGGCGGGATGTGACAGATACGCAGTATTTT. It translates to CASSQVVISRRDVTDTQYF. V is TRBV4-1 and J is TRBJ2-3, with a weak D call TRBD2 (6 bases). The germline V gene encodes CDR1 MGHRA and CDR2 YSYEKL. This CDR3 spans 19 amino acids. Between the trimmed V and J ends, which lost 1 base and 3 bases, there was a span of 23 bases.

CDR3 residues: CASTWGDLNTEAFF. DNA of the CDR3: TGTGCCAGTACGTGGGGGGACCTGAACACTGAAGCTTTCTTT. V is TRBV19 and J is TRBJ1-1; tentative D call: TRBD1 (5 bases). Trimming left V 7 bases short and J 0 bases short, with 12 bases between. CDR1 and CDR2 from the germline V gene are LNHDA and SQIVND (reference sequence). This CDR3 comprises 14 residues.

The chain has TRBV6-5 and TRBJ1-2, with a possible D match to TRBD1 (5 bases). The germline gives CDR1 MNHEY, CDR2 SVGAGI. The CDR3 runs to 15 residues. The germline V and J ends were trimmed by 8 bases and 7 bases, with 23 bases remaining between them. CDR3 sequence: CASWRGHAANSGYTF. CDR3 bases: TGTGCCAGCTGGCGTGGACACGCAGCCAATAGTGGCTACACCTTC.

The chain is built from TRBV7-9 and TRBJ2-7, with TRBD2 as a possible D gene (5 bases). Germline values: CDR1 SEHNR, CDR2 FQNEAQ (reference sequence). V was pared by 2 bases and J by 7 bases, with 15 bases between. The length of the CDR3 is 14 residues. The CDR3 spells CASSLLFPRGEQYF. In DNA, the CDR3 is TGTGCCAGCAGCTTACTTTTTCCCCGGGGTGAGCAGTACTTC.

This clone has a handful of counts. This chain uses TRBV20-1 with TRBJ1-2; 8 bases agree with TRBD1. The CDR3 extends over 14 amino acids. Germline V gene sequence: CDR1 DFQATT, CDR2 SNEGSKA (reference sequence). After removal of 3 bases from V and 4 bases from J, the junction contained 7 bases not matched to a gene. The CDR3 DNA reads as TGCAGTGCTAGTCAGGGGGCAGACTCCTATGGCTACACCTTC. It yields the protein CSASQGADSYGYTF.

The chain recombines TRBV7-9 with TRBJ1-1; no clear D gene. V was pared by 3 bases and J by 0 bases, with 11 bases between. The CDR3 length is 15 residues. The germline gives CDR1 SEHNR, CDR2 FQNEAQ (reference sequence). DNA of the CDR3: TGTGCCAGCAGCTTGGCAGAGACTCTGAACACTGAAGCTTTCTTT. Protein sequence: CASSLAETLNTEAFF.

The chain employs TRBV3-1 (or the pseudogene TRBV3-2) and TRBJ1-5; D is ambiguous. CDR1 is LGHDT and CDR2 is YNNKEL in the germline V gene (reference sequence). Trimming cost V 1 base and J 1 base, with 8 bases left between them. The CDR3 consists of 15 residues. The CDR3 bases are TGTGCCAGCAGCCAAGGTGGTCAGAGCAATCAGCCCCAGCATTTT. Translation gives CASSQGGQSNQPQHF.

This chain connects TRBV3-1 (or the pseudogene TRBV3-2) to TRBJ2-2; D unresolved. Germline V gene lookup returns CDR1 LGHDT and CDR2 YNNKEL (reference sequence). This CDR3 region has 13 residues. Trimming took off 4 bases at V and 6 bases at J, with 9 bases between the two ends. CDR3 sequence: CASSLRLSGELFF. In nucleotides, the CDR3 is TGTGCCAGCAGCCTCAGACTCTCCGGGGAGCTGTTTTTT.